One sample yielded the 21 T cell receptor beta chains listed below, sequenced in a study of blood T cells in healthy people across ages. Then a second PCR, running roughly 7 to 12 cycles, was carried out with a sample-barcoded 5' primer and a J-beta primer mix. Using its own MiXCR run on the 5' RACE reads, TCRdb lists one record per CDR3 protein. Altogether around 1.1 million distinct CDR3 sequences are present, around two fifths being singletons, with the ten largest covering roughly 13%. Input material: blood. These receptors all come from a man younger than 35 in good health.

The rearrangement links TRBV20-1 to TRBJ1-4, with D uncertain. The germline V gene has CDR1 DFQATT and CDR2 SNEGSKA (reference sequence). V lost 3 bases to trimming and J lost 7 bases, with 12 bases between them. This CDR3 is built from 13 residues. In DNA form, the CDR3 reads TGCAGTGCTAGCGCCGGAGGAAGTGAAAAACTGTTTTTT. Protein product: CSASAGGSEKLFF.

This clonotype was detected only a few times. The CDR3 protein is CASNKGYGFTDTQYF. CDR3 in DNA: TGTGCCAGCAACAAGGGATACGGGTTTACAGATACGCAGTATTTT. The J gene is TRBJ2-3, the V gene TRBV7-2; no reliable D call. CDR1 and CDR2 (germline): SGHTA, FQGNSA. This CDR3 contains 15 residues. Trimming left V 7 bases short and J 3 bases short, with 17 bases between.

V is TRBV4-3 and J is TRBJ2-1; D possibly uses TRBD1 or TRBD2 (7 bases each). Germline V gene sequence: CDR1 LGHNA, CDR2 YSLEER. This CDR3 is 16 amino acids long. V lost 1 base and J lost 4, with 14 bases in between. The CDR3 here is CASSQGGRGLYNEQFF. CDR3 in DNA: TGCGCCAGCAGCCAAGGGGGGAGGGGGCTGTACAATGAGCAGTTCTTC.

The V and J genes are TRBV7-9 and TRBJ2-1, with D possibly matching TRBD2 (6 bases). The V end was cut by 5 bases, the J end by 6 bases, with 14 bases between. CDR3 length: 14 amino acids. CDR1 SEHNR and CDR2 FQNEAQ come from the germline V gene (reference sequence). CDR3 residues: CASSNLGGSNEQFF. The CDR3 DNA sequence: TGTGCCAGCAGCAATTTAGGAGGGTCCAATGAGCAGTTCTTC.

The chain couples TRBV20-1 to TRBJ1-2; D is possibly TRBD1 (6 bases). V gave up 6 bases and J gave up 3 bases, with 14 bases separating them. The CDR3 is 13 amino acids. Germline-derived CDR1 and CDR2 are DFQATT and SNEGSKA (reference sequence). CDR3 sequence reads: CSAVRQDHYGYTF. The CDR3 DNA follows: TGCAGTGCGGTCAGACAGGATCACTATGGCTACACCTTC.

This clonotype was picked up a small number of times. The chain combines TRBV20-1 with TRBJ2-3, with D possibly being TRBD1 or TRBD2 (7 bases each). Germline V gene data show CDR1 as DFQATT and CDR2 as SNEGSKA (reference sequence). The CDR3 has 13 residues. V was cut by 6 bases and J by 2 bases, with 12 bases left in between. CDR3 bases: TGCAGTGCCCAGGGGGGGAACACAGATACGCAGTATTTT. This encodes CSAQGGNTDTQYF.

The sample holds a few counts of this clonotype. This chain links TRBV7-3 with TRBJ1-1, with D perhaps TRBD1 (5 bases). There are 14 residues in the CDR3. The germline V and J ends were trimmed by 0 bases and 5 bases, with 10 bases remaining between them. Germline V gives CDR1 SGHTA, CDR2 FQGTGA. In DNA form, the CDR3 reads TGTGCCAGCAGCTTAACTGGGTGGGGGACTGAAGCTTTCTTT. The encoded protein is CASSLTGWGTEAFF.

J is TRBJ2-3 and V is TRBV28; D call uncertain. CDR3 size: 13 residues. Per the germline V gene, CDR1 is MDHEN and CDR2 is SYDVKM. Trimming cost V 5 bases and J 4 bases, with 10 bases left between them. Here the CDR3 reads CASSVSLPDTQYF. For the CDR3, the DNA is TGTGCCAGCAGTGTAAGCCTACCAGATACGCAGTATTTT.

The chain carries TRBV20-1 and TRBJ1-2; D is uncertain. The CDR3 contains 14 residues. Germline V gives CDR1 DFQATT, CDR2 SNEGSKA (reference sequence). V lost 6 bases and J 3 bases, leaving 17 bases between the germline ends. CDR3 sequence reads: CSAEPDRLDYGYTF. The CDR3 coding sequence is TGCAGTGCCGAGCCTGACCGATTAGACTATGGCTACACCTTC.

The chain links TRBV4-3 to TRBJ2-1; D unresolved. The V gene's germline CDR1 is LGHNA and CDR2 YSLEER. This CDR3 region has 14 residues. V shed 6 bases and J shed 8 bases, with 17 bases lying between them. The CDR3 coding sequence is TGCGCCAGCAGTCCCCGAGGTGGGGAAGATGAGCAGTTCTTC. Protein: CASSPRGGEDEQFF.

The sample holds a few counts of this clonotype. The V gene is TRBV5-1, the J gene TRBJ2-2; TRBD2 aligns across 8 bases. The V gene's germline CDR1 is SGHRS and CDR2 YFSETQ. This CDR3 has 15 residues. Germline trimming cut 4 bases from V and 4 bases from J; bases unmatched to any gene: 6. The CDR3, as DNA: TGCGCCAGCAGCCGAGCGGGGGCCTCCACCGGGGAGCTGTTTTTT. This gives the protein CASSRAGASTGELFF.

This clonotype turned up a few times. The rearrangement joins TRBV12-3 or TRBV12-4 to TRBJ2-1; D not resolved. Deletions cut 3 bases from V and 10 bases from J, with 7 bases between. The CDR3 spans 11 residues. CDR3 region: CASSFIREQFF. DNA of the CDR3: TGTGCCAGCAGTTTCATCCGAGAGCAGTTCTTC.

This rearrangement joins TRBV4-1 to TRBJ2-2, with a tentative D call TRBD2 (6 bases). Trimming shortened V by 0 bases and J by 2 bases, and 10 bases separated the two germline ends. Germline V gives CDR1 MGHRA, CDR2 YSYEKL. The CDR3 contains 16 residues. Here the CDR3 reads CASSQETGTNTGELFF. DNA for the CDR3: TGCGCCAGCAGCCAAGAGACCGGGACTAACACCGGGGAGCTGTTTTTT.

The chain has TRBV10-3 and TRBJ2-7, with TRBD1 matching 7 bases. V lost 3 bases, J lost 0 bases, and 5 bases stayed unmatched. Germline-derived CDR1 and CDR2 are ENHRY and SYGVKD. The CDR3 is 15 residues long. This CDR3 is CAISDTGASSYEQYF. CDR3 coding DNA: TGTGCCATCAGTGACACAGGGGCCAGCTCCTACGAGCAGTACTTC.

The genes are TRBV5-1 and TRBJ1-1; the D is unclear. Germline V CDR1 and CDR2: SGHRS, YFSETQ. Trimming stripped 5 bases from V and 7 bases from J, with 9 bases between. The CDR3 extends over 11 amino acids. The CDR3 here is CASRLWGEAFF. The CDR3 region has the DNA TGCGCCAGCAGATTGTGGGGTGAAGCTTTCTTT.

The sample holds a few counts of this clonotype. The chain is built from TRBV12-3 or TRBV12-4 and TRBJ1-4; D perhaps matches TRBD1 (6 bases). The V and J ends lost 6 bases and 5 bases respectively, with 13 bases between them. The CDR3 length is 14 residues. The CDR3 region is CASSSAGVNEKLFF. Here the CDR3 DNA reads TGTGCCAGCAGCTCCGCAGGGGTAAATGAAAAACTGTTTTTT.

V is TRBV3-1 and J is TRBJ1-1; 7 nucleotides match TRBD1. Germline V gene lookup returns CDR1 LGHDT and CDR2 YNNKEL (reference sequence). V lost 1 base, J lost 6 bases, and 8 bases stayed unmatched. The CDR3 has 15 residues. CDR3 residues: CASSQATGILSEAFF. The CDR3 nucleotides are TGTGCCAGCAGCCAAGCGACAGGGATATTATCTGAAGCTTTCTTT.

J is TRBJ2-5 and V is TRBV9; 9 nucleotides match TRBD2. Germline-derived CDR1 and CDR2 are SGDLS and YYNGEE. V lost 0 bases and J lost 3; bases outside the gene matches: 3. The CDR3 length is 15 residues. The CDR3 reads CASSVGGLAKETQYF. CDR3 nucleotide sequence: TGTGCCAGCAGCGTAGGGGGACTAGCCAAAGAGACCCAGTACTTC.

Turning to this clonotype: A much more abundant neighbour one base away suggests this may be a read error. This rearrangement joins TRBV20-1 to TRBJ2-1; tentative D call: TRBD2 (5 bases). The DNA end is more similar to TRBJ2-7, so the J call may be wrong. The CDR3 has 11 residues. CDR1 is DFQATT and CDR2 is SNEGSKA in the germline V gene (reference sequence). This chain's CDR3 is CSAIPSYEQYF. In nucleotides, the CDR3 is TGCAGTGCCATACCTAGCTATGAGCAGTACTTC.

The chain carries TRBV4-2 and TRBJ1-1; unclear D gene. The CDR3 loop spans 14 amino acids. Germline V gene data show CDR1 as LGHNA and CDR2 as YNFKEQ. Trimming took 4 bases from V and 1 from J, leaving 10 bases between them. In nucleotides, the CDR3 is TGTGCCAGCAGCCCCCCGTCTGGGAACACTGAAGCTTTCTTT. Its translation is CASSPPSGNTEAFF.

The rearrangement uses TRBV6-5 and TRBJ1-5, with TRBD1 matching 12 bases. The CDR3 extends over 19 amino acids. Germline CDR1 is MNHEY and CDR2 is SVGAGI. Trimming took 0 bases from V and 6 from J; bases not matched to a gene: 12. In nucleotides, the CDR3 is TGTGCCAGCAGTTACTCCGACCCCCCGGGACAGGGGGCGATTCAGCCCCAGCATTTT. Amino acid sequence: CASSYSDPPGQGAIQPQHF.